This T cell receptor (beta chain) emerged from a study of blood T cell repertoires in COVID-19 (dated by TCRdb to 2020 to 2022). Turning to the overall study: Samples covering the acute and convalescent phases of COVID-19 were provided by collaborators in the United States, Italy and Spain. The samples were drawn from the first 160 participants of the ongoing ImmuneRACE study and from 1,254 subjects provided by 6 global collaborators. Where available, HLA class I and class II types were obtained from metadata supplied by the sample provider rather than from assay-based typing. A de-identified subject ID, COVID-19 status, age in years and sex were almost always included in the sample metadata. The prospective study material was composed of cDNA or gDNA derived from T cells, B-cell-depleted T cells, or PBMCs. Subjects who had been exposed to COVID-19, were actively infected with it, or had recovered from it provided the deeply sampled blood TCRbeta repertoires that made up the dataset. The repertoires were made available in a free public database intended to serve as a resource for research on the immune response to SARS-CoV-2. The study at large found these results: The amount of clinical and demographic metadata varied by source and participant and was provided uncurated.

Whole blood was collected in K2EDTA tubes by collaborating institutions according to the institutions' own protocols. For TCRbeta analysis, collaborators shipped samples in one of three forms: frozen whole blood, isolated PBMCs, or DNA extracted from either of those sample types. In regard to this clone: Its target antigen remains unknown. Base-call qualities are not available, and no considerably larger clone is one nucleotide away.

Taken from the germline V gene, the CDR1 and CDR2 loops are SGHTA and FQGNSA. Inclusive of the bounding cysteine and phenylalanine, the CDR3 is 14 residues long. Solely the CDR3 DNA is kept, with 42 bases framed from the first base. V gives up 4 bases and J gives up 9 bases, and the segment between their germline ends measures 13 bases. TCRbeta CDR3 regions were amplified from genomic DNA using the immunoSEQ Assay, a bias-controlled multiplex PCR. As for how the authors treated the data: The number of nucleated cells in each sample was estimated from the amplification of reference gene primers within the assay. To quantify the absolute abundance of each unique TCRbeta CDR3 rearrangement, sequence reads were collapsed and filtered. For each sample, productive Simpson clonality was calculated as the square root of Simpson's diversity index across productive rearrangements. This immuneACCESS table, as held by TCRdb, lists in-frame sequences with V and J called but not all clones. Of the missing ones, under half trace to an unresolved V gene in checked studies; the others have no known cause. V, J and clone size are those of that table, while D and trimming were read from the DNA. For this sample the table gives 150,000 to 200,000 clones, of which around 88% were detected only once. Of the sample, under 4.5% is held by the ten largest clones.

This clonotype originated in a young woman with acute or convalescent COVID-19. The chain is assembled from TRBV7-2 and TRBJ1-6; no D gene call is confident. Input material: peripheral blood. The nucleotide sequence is TGTGCCAGCAGCTATAGACACGTTTTTTCACCCCTCCACTTT. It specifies CASSYRHVFSPLHF.